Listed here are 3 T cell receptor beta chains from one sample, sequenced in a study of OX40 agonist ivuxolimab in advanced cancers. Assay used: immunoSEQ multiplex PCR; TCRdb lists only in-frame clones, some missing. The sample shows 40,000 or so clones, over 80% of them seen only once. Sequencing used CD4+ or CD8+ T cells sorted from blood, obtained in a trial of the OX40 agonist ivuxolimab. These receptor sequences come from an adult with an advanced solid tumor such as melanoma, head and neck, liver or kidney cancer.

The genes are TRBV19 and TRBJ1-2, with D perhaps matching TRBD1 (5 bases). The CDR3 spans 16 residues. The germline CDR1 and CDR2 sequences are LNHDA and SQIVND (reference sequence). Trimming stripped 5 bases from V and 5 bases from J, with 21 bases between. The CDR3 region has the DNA TGTGCCAGTAGTTCCGGCAGACGGGACCCGTCGTATGGCTACACCTTC. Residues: CASSSGRRDPSYGYTF.

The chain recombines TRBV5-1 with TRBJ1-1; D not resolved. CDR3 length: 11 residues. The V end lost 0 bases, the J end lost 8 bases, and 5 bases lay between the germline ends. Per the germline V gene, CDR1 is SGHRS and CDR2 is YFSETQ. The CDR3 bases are TGCGCCAGCAGCTTGGGAGCGGAAGCTTTCTTT. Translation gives CASSLGAEAFF.

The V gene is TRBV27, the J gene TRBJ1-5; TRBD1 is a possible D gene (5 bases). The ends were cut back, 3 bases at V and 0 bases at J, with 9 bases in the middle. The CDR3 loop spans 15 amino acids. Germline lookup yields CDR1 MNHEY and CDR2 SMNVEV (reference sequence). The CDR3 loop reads CASSLYRSSNQPQHF. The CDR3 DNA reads TGTGCCAGCAGTTTGTACAGGTCTAGCAATCAGCCCCAGCATTTT.